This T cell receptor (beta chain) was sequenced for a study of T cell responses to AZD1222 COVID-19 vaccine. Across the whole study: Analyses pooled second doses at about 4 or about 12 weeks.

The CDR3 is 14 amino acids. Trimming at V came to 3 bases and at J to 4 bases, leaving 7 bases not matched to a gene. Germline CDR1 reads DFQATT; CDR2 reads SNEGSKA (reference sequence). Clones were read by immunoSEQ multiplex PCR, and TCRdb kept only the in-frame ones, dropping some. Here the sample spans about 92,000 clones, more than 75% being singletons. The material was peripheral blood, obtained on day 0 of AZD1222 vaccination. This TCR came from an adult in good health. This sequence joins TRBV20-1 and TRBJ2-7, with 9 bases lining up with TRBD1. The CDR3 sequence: CSASGGQGGYEQYF. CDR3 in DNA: TGCAGTGCTAGTGGGGGACAGGGAGGGTACGAGCAGTACTTC.